The 9 T cell receptor beta chains listed next were all sequenced from one sample in a study of blood T cells in healthy people across ages. For the second PCR, which ran for about 7 to 11 cycles, a sample-barcoded 5' primer and a J-beta primer mix were used. TCRdb redid the calling of the 5' RACE reads with MiXCR, one entry per CDR3 protein. Of around 800,000 distinct CDR3 sequences detected, around 45% appear once; the ten largest clones hold under 20%. Input material: blood. The receptor source for this set is a man in his fifties or sixties in good health.

J is TRBJ1-2 and V is TRBV6-2 or TRBV6-3, with D uncertain. CDR3 length: 13 amino acids. V was shortened by 6 bases and J by 5 bases, with 13 bases between the two germline ends. From germline, CDR1 is MNHEY and CDR2 SVGEGT. The CDR3 sequence: CASSPTGEYGYTF. Written as DNA, the CDR3 is TGTGCCAGCAGCCCCACCGGGGAATATGGCTACACCTTC.

With regard to this clonotype: At one of its ends the junction is not consistent with the germline gene, which may arise from a read error. The chain combines TRBV5-5 with TRBJ2-6, with D perhaps matching TRBD1 (7 bases). Germline V gene lookup returns CDR1 SGHKS and CDR2 YYEKEE (reference sequence). This CDR3 is 15 amino acids long. DNA for the CDR3: TGTGCCAGCAGGCAGACAGGGACTGGGGCCAACGTCCCGACTTTC. Its protein is CASRQTGTGANVPTF.

This sequence joins TRBV3-1 and TRBJ1-5; D is undetermined. This CDR3 comprises 14 residues. Germline V gene sequence: CDR1 LGHDT, CDR2 YNNKEL (reference sequence). Trimming took off 3 bases at V and 4 bases at J, with 10 bases between the two ends. The CDR3 coding sequence is TGTGCCAGCAGCCAGTGGGGAGATAATCAGCCCCAGCATTTT. This codes for CASSQWGDNQPQHF.

The V and J genes are TRBV5-1 and TRBJ1-6; perhaps TRBD1 as D (5 bases). Looked up from germline, CDR1 is SGHRS and CDR2 is YFSETQ. This CDR3 region has 14 residues. Trimming cost V 3 bases and J 7 bases, with 11 bases left between them. Here the CDR3 reads CASSSAGINSPLHF. The CDR3 DNA is TGCGCCAGCAGCTCGGCAGGGATCAATTCACCCCTCCACTTT. Looking up the rest from reference TRBV5-1 and TRBJ1-6 gives the full variable domain: KAGVTQTPRYLIKTRGQQVTLSCSPISGHRSVSWYQQTPGQGLQFLFEYFSETQRNKGNFPGRFSGRQFSNSRSEMNVSTLELGDSALYLCASSSAGINSPLHFGNGTRLTVT.

The chain employs TRBV20-1 and TRBJ2-6, with 7 bases identical to TRBD2. V lost 0 bases, J lost 0 bases, and 11 bases stayed unmatched. CDR1 is DFQATT, CDR2 SNEGSKA, per germline (reference sequence). The CDR3 is 19 amino acids. The DNA for the CDR3 is TGCAGTGCTAGAGATCCCCGACTAGCAGCGAACTCTGGGGCCAACGTCCTGACTTTC. This codes for CSARDPRLAANSGANVLTF.

This clonotype was seen a few times. CDR3 DNA: TGCGCCAGCAGCCAAGAGACAGGGACTGCTAACTATGGCTACACCTTC. This translates into CASSQETGTANYGYTF. The chain carries TRBV4-3 and TRBJ1-2, with 7 bases matching TRBD1. Trimming removed 0 bases from V and 0 bases from J; junction bases left unmatched: 4. CDR3 length: 16 amino acids. CDR1 is LGHNA and CDR2 is YSLEER in the germline V gene.

The chain links TRBV27 to TRBJ2-2; no clear D. Per the germline V gene, CDR1 is MNHEY and CDR2 is SMNVEV (reference sequence). The CDR3 has 14 amino acids. The V gene lost 3 bases and the J gene lost 6 bases, with 11 bases spanning the gap. CDR3: CASSLRPRAGELFF. CDR3 sequence (DNA): TGTGCCAGCAGTTTGAGGCCTCGGGCCGGGGAGCTGTTTTTT.

A few counts support this clonotype. The chain recombines TRBV2 with TRBJ2-3, with unresolved D. V was clipped by 4 bases and J by 2 bases, with 10 bases between them. CDR1 is SNHLY, CDR2 FYNNEI, per germline. The CDR3 contains 14 residues. The CDR3 DNA reads as TGTGCCAGCAGTGCGACCGTACTCACAGATACGCAGTATTTT. This codes for CASSATVLTDTQYF.

The chain uses TRBV28 and TRBJ1-6, with D hard to call. This CDR3 comprises 14 residues. Trimming removed 7 bases from V and 9 bases from J, with 16 bases in between. Germline V gives CDR1 MDHEN, CDR2 SYDVKM. The CDR3 region has the DNA TGTGCCAGCATCCAGCGGACCTGGGGTTCACCCCTCCACTTT. Protein sequence: CASIQRTWGSPLHF.